This T cell receptor beta chain was documented in a study of post-analysis software for immune sequencing data. On this clonotype itself: What it binds is not known.

Each TCR beta cDNA library carried unique molecular identifiers. It was from roughly 1 to 10 million T cells that 500,000 or so cDNA molecules came. MiXCR, applied by TCRdb to the PCR reads, yields one record per CDR3 protein. The sample carries hundreds of thousands of distinct CDR3 sequences, 55% to 60% recorded once. The V and J ends lost 1 base and 5 bases respectively, with 13 bases between them. The CDR3 contains 15 residues. Germline V gene data show CDR1 as MGHRA and CDR2 as YSYEKL. Study-level results: When compared against controls, multiple sclerosis patients showed significantly lower normalized Chao1 diversity. Patients used a few TRBV segments, including TRBV5-6, TRBV5-1 and TRBV20-1, more often than controls.

This chain joins TRBV4-1 and TRBJ2-3; maybe TRBD2 (6 bases). The sequencing input was blood. The receptor comes from a girl aged 2 to 9 with multiple sclerosis. CDR3 bases: TGCGCCAGCAGCCAAGTAGCGGCCATTAGAGATACGCAGTATTTT. This sequence encodes CASSQVAAIRDTQYF.